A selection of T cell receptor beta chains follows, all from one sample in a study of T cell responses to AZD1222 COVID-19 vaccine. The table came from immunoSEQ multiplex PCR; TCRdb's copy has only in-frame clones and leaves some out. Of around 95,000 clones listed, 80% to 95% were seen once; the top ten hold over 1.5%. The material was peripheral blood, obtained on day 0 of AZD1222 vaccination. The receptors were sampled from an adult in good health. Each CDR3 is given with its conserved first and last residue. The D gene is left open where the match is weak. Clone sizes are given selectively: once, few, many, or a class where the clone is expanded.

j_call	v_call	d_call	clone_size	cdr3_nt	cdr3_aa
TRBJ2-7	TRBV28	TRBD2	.	TGTGCCAGCAGCCAACTAGCGATCGAGCAGTACTTC	CASSQLAIEQYF
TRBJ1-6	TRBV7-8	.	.	TGTGCCAGCAGCTTAGAAGGAACTAATTCACCCCTCCACTTT	CASSLEGTNSPLHF
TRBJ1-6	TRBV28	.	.	TGTGCCAGCAGTTCCTCTGGGTACTCCCCTGGGGGTTCACCCCTCCACTTT	CASSSSGYSPGGSPLHF
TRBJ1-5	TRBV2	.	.	TGTGCCAGCAGTGAATCACAGCACAATCAGCCCCAGCATTTT	CASSESQHNQPQHF
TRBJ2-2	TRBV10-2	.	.	TGCGCCAGCTCGGGGTTGGGCACCGGGGAGCTGTTTTTT	CASSGLGTGELFF
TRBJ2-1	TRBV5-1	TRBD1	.	TGCGCCAGCGCAGGCACGGACAGGGAAAACAATGAGCAGTTCTTC	CASAGTDRENNEQFF
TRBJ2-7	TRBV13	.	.	TGTGCCAGCAGCCCCCGTTTGGCGGGATGGGAGCAGTACTTC	CASSPRLAGWEQYF
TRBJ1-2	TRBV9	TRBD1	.	TGTGCCAGCAGCGTAGACAGGGGACAAGTTTATGGCTACACCTTC	CASSVDRGQVYGYTF
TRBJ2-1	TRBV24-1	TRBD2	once	TGTGCCACCAGTGATTTCACTAGCGGGACCTACAATGAGCAGTTCTTC	CATSDFTSGTYNEQFF
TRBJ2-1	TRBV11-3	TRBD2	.	TGTGCCAGCAGCTTAGCGGGAGGGGCCTACTACAATGAGCAGTTCTTC	CASSLAGGAYYNEQFF
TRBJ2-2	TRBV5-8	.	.	TGTGCCAGCAGCTTGACAGTACAATACGTCGGGGAGCTGTTTTTT	CASSLTVQYVGELFF
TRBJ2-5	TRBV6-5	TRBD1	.	TGTGCCAGCAAGCCCGGGACAGGGTGGGAGACCCAGTACTTC	CASKPGTGWETQYF
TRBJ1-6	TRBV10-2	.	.	TGCGCCAGCAGTCAACCCCGGACACGTGATTCACCCCTCCACTTT	CASSQPRTRDSPLHF
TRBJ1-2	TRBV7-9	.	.	TGTGCCAGCAGCTCGAATGTCAGGATTAACTATGGCTACACCTTC	CASSSNVRINYGYTF
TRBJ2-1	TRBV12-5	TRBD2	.	TGTGCTAGTGGCCGGGACGGGAGGAACAATGAGCAGTTCTTC	CASGRDGRNNEQFF
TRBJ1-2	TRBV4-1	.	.	TGCGCCAGCAGCCTCTCACAGGGCGTCTCTAACTATGGCTACACCTTC	CASSLSQGVSNYGYTF
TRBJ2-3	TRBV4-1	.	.	TGCGCCAGCAGCCCAATAGGAGGGAAAAGTGCAGATACGCAGTATTTT	CASSPIGGKSADTQYF
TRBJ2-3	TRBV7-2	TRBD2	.	TGTGCCAGCAGCTTAGCATACGGGAGGGGGGAAAAGTATTTT	CASSLAYGRGEKYF
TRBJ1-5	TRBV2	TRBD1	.	TGTGCCAGCAGCGATGGACAGGGTCGTCAGCCCCAGCATTTT	CASSDGQGRQPQHF
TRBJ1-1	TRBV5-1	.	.	TGCGCCAGCAGCTTGGAGCCGGGGGGGAACACTGAAGCTTTCTTT	CASSLEPGGNTEAFF
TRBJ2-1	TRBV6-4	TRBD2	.	TGTGCCAGCAGTGACTCTAGCGGGGCCTACAATGAGCAGTTCTTC	CASSDSSGAYNEQFF
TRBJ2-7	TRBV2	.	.	TGTGCCAGCAACGGATGGGCGGGACTTGGGGAGCAGTACTTC	CASNGWAGLGEQYF
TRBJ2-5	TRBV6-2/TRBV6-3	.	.	TGTGCCAGCAGTTATCCCGAGACCCAGTACTTC	CASSYPETQYF
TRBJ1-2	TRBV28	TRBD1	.	TGTGCCAGCAGTTTACGGGACAGGGGGCGAGGTTTGGGTATGGGAAACTATGGCTACACCTTC	CASSLRDRGRGLGMGNYGYTF
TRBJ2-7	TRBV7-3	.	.	TGTGCCAGCAGCTTGAAGGGGGGTCCCTACGAGCAGTACTTC	CASSLKGGPYEQYF
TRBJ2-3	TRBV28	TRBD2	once	TGTGCCAGCAGTCCAGGCGGGAGGCCCACAGATACGCAGTATTTT	CASSPGGRPTDTQYF
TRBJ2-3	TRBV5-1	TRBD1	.	TGCGCCAGCAGCTTAACAGGGGTAAGCGTGGCAGATACGCAGTATTTT	CASSLTGVSVADTQYF
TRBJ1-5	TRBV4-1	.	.	TGCGCCAGCAGCCTCGGGGAGCTTAGCAATCAGCCCCAGCATTTT	CASSLGELSNQPQHF
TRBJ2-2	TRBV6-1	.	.	TGTGCCAGCAGTGAAGCGGTCAGTCGGAGCGGGGAGCTGTTTTTT	CASSEAVSRSGELFF
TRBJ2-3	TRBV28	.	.	TGTGCCTCAGGGGACACGCAGTATTTT	CASGDTQYF
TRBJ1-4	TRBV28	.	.	TGTGCCAGCAGTCTCATGGACAGAAAACTGTTTTTT	CASSLMDRKLFF
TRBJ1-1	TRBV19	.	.	TGTGCCAGTAATCCGTCGGGGTATTCGGGCACTGAAGCTTTCTTT	CASNPSGYSGTEAFF
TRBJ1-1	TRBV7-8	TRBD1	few	TGTGCCAGCAGCGACGCTCCGGGACAGGTAATCACTGAAGCTTTCTTT	CASSDAPGQVITEAFF
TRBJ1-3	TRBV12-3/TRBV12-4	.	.	TGTGCCAGCAGTTTCGGCTCTGGAAACACCATATATTTT	CASSFGSGNTIYF
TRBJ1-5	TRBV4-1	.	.	TGCGCCAGCAGCCAAGATCATGGGGGAGAACAGCCCCAGCATTTT	CASSQDHGGEQPQHF
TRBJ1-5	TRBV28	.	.	TGTGCCAGCAGTTTATGGGGATATAGCAATCAGCCCCAGCATTTT	CASSLWGYSNQPQHF
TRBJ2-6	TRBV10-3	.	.	TGTGCCATCAGTGACTTAGGCTCTGGGGCCAACGTCCTGACTTTC	CAISDLGSGANVLTF
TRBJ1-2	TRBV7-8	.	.	TGTGCCAGCAGCCAAGGACAGTCTAACTATGGCTACACCTTC	CASSQGQSNYGYTF
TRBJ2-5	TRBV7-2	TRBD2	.	TGTGCCAGCAGCGGACCGACTAGCGGGCGGGAGACCCAGTACTTC	CASSGPTSGRETQYF
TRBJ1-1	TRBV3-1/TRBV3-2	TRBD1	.	TGTGCCAGCAGCCGCATGACCGGGACAGGGGTACCTGAAGCTTTCTTT	CASSRMTGTGVPEAFF
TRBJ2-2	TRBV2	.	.	TGTGCCAGTGGGATGAACACCGGGGAGCTGTTTTTT	CASGMNTGELFF
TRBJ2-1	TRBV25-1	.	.	TGTGCCAGCTCACAGGGCTACAATGAGCAGTTCTTC	CASSQGYNEQFF
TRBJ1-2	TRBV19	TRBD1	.	TGTGCCAGTCGAACCGGGACAGGGTTTGGCTATGGCTACACCTTC	CASRTGTGFGYGYTF
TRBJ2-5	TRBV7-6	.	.	TGTGCCAGCAGCTTAGGAATTGGGGGTTTGAGTGAGACCCAGTACTTC	CASSLGIGGLSETQYF
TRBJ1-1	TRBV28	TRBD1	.	TGTGCCAGCAGTCGACCTCTGGGACAGGGCACTGAAGCTTTCTTT	CASSRPLGQGTEAFF
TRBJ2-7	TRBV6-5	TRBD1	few	TGTGCCAGCCACCGGGACAGTCTGGCCGAGCAGTACTTC	CASHRDSLAEQYF